This T cell receptor (beta chain) is from a study of regulatory and conventional T cells in RAG deficiency. Of note for this clone: Its antigen is still unknown.

Regulatory T cells were sorted from blood as CD4+ CD25-high CD127-low cells. The germline V gene encodes CDR1 SGHNT and CDR2 YYREEE (reference sequence). This CDR3 comprises 12 residues. V was trimmed by 10 bases and J by 2 bases, leaving 13 bases between them. General study results and limits: Shorter CDR3s in all patient subsets; >90% Treg-Tconv overlap in Omenn.

The assay was immunoSEQ multiplex PCR, and TCRdb's table has in-frame clones only and misses some. The sample lists 500 or so clones, approximately 80% seen once, with about 25% in the top ten. The sequenced material came from Tregs sorted from blood. The receptor was isolated from a human donor with RAG deficiency presenting as severe combined immunodeficiency. The chain combines TRBV5-4 with TRBJ2-7; D tentatively fits TRBD1 or TRBD2 (5 bases each). CDR3 DNA: TGTGCCGGTGGGACGGACCCCTACGAGCAGTACTTC. Translation: CAGGTDPYEQYF.